Listed below are T cell receptor beta chains from one sample, sequenced in a study of shared T cell receptors in the human thymus. Produced via immunoSEQ multiplex PCR; TCRdb's table is partial and in-frame only. The sample carries roughly 410,000 clones, 95% recorded once. Sequenced sample: thymocytes. The receptor source for this set is a human donor. CDR3s include the opening cysteine and the closing phenylalanine or tryptophan. Each record gives: clone size, J gene, V gene, D gene, CDR3 DNA, CDR3 protein. D genes are given only for firm matches. Expanded clones get a size class; other rows say once, few or many, or leave the size out.

size: -; J: TRBJ1-1; V: TRBV7-2; D: -; DNA: TGTGCCAGCAGCTTACACCAGAACACTGAAGCTTTCTTT; CDR3: CASSLHQNTEAFF
size: once; J: TRBJ2-5; V: TRBV5-1; D: TRBD1; DNA: TGCGCCAGCAGCTCCGGGACAGGGATACAGGAGACCCAGTACTTC; CDR3: CASSSGTGIQETQYF
size: -; J: TRBJ2-7; V: TRBV5-6; D: -; DNA: TGTGCCAGCAGCTTGCGAGGGGCCTACGAGCAGTACTTC; CDR3: CASSLRGAYEQYF
size: -; J: TRBJ2-2; V: TRBV2; D: -; DNA: TGTGCCGGTCCGACAGTTAAGAACACCGGGGAGCTGTTTTTT; CDR3: CAGPTVKNTGELFF
size: once; J: TRBJ1-1; V: TRBV15; D: TRBD1; DNA: TGTGCCACTTTACCAGGGGGCTCGGATCCGGTTCCTGAAGCTTTCTTT; CDR3: CATLPGGSDPVPEAFF
size: few; J: TRBJ1-3; V: TRBV28; D: TRBD1; DNA: TGTGCCAGCAGAATAGACAGGGATGCTGGAAACACCATATATTTT; CDR3: CASRIDRDAGNTIYF
size: once; J: TRBJ2-5; V: TRBV10-1; D: -; DNA: TGCGCCAGCAGTGAGTATTCGGACGGTCACCCCGGGGGAGAGACCCAGTACTTC; CDR3: CASSEYSDGHPGGETQYF
size: once; J: TRBJ1-3; V: TRBV4-2; D: -; DNA: TGTGCCAGCAGCCAGGGGGAGGCCCGAACCCCCTCTGGAAACACCATATATTTT; CDR3: CASSQGEARTPSGNTIYF
size: -; J: TRBJ1-3; V: TRBV7-9; D: -; DNA: TGTGCCAGCAGCACAGACAAAAACCCTGGAAACACCATATATTTT; CDR3: CASSTDKNPGNTIYF
size: -; J: TRBJ2-1; V: TRBV9; D: -; DNA: TGTGCCAGCAGCGCCCAGGGACACCAATACAATGAGCAGTTCTTC; CDR3: CASSAQGHQYNEQFF
size: -; J: TRBJ1-1; V: TRBV2; D: TRBD1; DNA: TGTGCCAGCAGCGCCGGGACAGCGGGGACTGAAGCTTTCTTT; CDR3: CASSAGTAGTEAFF
size: -; J: TRBJ2-1; V: TRBV4-3; D: -; DNA: TGCGCCAGCAGCCTCACTTTTCCGGCGGGGCCCCTGCCCCTCGAGCAGTTCTTC; CDR3: CASSLTFPAGPLPLEQFF
size: -; J: TRBJ2-2; V: TRBV27; D: -; DNA: TGTGCCAGCAGTCCCCACGGGAAGGTAATGGTCACCGGGGAGCTGTTTTTT; CDR3: CASSPHGKVMVTGELFF
size: once; J: TRBJ1-2; V: TRBV5-6; D: -; DNA: TGTGCCAGCAGCTTGTTCTGCAACTATGGCTACACCTTC; CDR3: CASSLFCNYGYTF
size: -; J: TRBJ2-2; V: TRBV6-5; D: -; DNA: TGTGCCAGCAGTTACAACGGGAACACCGGGGAGCTGTTTTTT; CDR3: CASSYNGNTGELFF
size: -; J: TRBJ1-2; V: TRBV5-8; D: TRBD1; DNA: TGTGCCAGCAGCTCGTACCGGGACAGAACTAACTATGGCTACACCTTC; CDR3: CASSSYRDRTNYGYTF
size: -; J: TRBJ2-7; V: TRBV27; D: -; DNA: TGTGCCAGCAGTTTAGTAATTGGCCGCTCCTACGAGCAGTACTTC; CDR3: CASSLVIGRSYEQYF
size: -; J: TRBJ2-7; V: TRBV19; D: -; DNA: TGTGCCAGTAGTAGGAAACCACCCGGGATGGGGGCCTACGAGCAGTACTTC; CDR3: CASSRKPPGMGAYEQYF
size: once; J: TRBJ2-7; V: TRBV4-3; D: -; DNA: TGCGCCAGCAGCCTAGACCATACGTCGTACGAGCAGTACTTC; CDR3: CASSLDHTSYEQYF
size: -; J: TRBJ2-7; V: TRBV19; D: -; DNA: TGTGCCAGTAGTATTGATAGGGGCTACGAGCAGTACTTC; CDR3: CASSIDRGYEQYF
size: -; J: TRBJ1-6; V: TRBV4-3; D: TRBD1; DNA: TGCGCCAGCAGCCAAGTCTGGACAGGGTCCGTTCATTCACCCCTCCACTTT; CDR3: CASSQVWTGSVHSPLHF
size: -; J: TRBJ2-2; V: TRBV4-3; D: TRBD2; DNA: TGCGCCAGCAGCCAAGACTGCGCTCCTAGCGGGAGAGTTTCAAGCGGGGAGCTGTTTTTT; CDR3: CASSQDCAPSGRVSSGELFF
size: -; J: TRBJ2-1; V: TRBV5-4; D: -; DNA: TGTGCCAGCAGCTTGGGGGCCGTGTGGGGAGAGGTCTACAATGAGCAGTTCTTC; CDR3: CASSLGAVWGEVYNEQFF
size: -; J: TRBJ1-2; V: TRBV19; D: -; DNA: TGTGCCAGTACCACCCAGGGGTCTCCTAACTATGGCTACACCTTC; CDR3: CASTTQGSPNYGYTF
size: -; J: TRBJ2-7; V: TRBV30; D: TRBD2; DNA: TGTGCCTGGAGTTCTAGCGGCACCTCCTACGAGCAGTACTTC; CDR3: CAWSSSGTSYEQYF
size: -; J: TRBJ2-5; V: TRBV6-1; D: -; DNA: TGTGCCAGCAATCAAGAAATCCCCCTTCGAGAGACCCAGTACTTC; CDR3: CASNQEIPLRETQYF
size: once; J: TRBJ2-1; V: TRBV13; D: TRBD2; DNA: TGTGCCAGCAGCTCAGGGACTAGCGGGATTAGCTCCTACAATGAGCAGTTCTTC; CDR3: CASSSGTSGISSYNEQFF
size: -; J: TRBJ1-2; V: TRBV6-6; D: TRBD1; DNA: TGTGCCAGCAGTACAGGACAGGGGGCGGCTGGCTACACCTTC; CDR3: CASSTGQGAAGYTF
size: -; J: TRBJ2-3; V: TRBV9; D: -; DNA: TGTGCCAGCAGCGTAGTGGGACGCACAGATACGCAGTATTTT; CDR3: CASSVVGRTDTQYF